This is a list of T cell receptor beta chains from one sample in a study of T cells in Graves' hyperthyroidism and ophthalmopathy. TCRdb recomputed calls from the multiplex PCR reads with MiXCR, one row per CDR3 protein. This sample has about 520,000 distinct CDR3 sequences, with around 22% found just once. The sample taken for sequencing was blood. Receptors were obtained from a woman aged 25 to 39 with Graves' ophthalmopathy. CDR3s include the opening cysteine and the closing phenylalanine or tryptophan. A D gene is named only where the DNA matches it firmly. Clone size, where shown, is once, few, many, or a class for clones that have expanded.

abundance: many
len: 14
v_gene: TRBV12-3/TRBV12-4
d_gene: .
j_gene: TRBJ2-5
CDR3nt: TGTGCCAGCAGTTTATCCTGGGGAAGAGAGACCCAGTACTTC
CDR3aa: CASSLSWGRETQYF

abundance: many
len: 14
v_gene: TRBV6-5
d_gene: .
j_gene: TRBJ1-1
CDR3nt: TGTGCCAGCAGCGGACGGTGGGGGAACACTGAAGCTTTCTTT
CDR3aa: CASSGRWGNTEAFF

abundance: many
len: 14
v_gene: TRBV28
d_gene: .
j_gene: TRBJ2-7
CDR3nt: TGTGCCAGCAGCCACGGGACGCAGGCCTACGAGCAGTACTTC
CDR3aa: CASSHGTQAYEQYF

abundance: .
len: 17
v_gene: TRBV19
d_gene: .
j_gene: TRBJ1-2
CDR3nt: TGTGCCAGTAGACCATACCTAACTATGGCGGACAACTATGGCTACACCTTC
CDR3aa: CASRPYLTMADNYGYTF

abundance: .
len: 13
v_gene: TRBV7-3
d_gene: .
j_gene: TRBJ1-5
CDR3nt: TGTGCCAGCACCCAGGCCCGGGGTCAGCCCCAGCATTTT
CDR3aa: CASTQARGQPQHF

abundance: many
len: 13
v_gene: TRBV19
d_gene: .
j_gene: TRBJ1-1
CDR3nt: TGTGCCAGTAGTATCGGTGGGAGGGCTGAAGCTTTCTTT
CDR3aa: CASSIGGRAEAFF

abundance: few
len: 18
v_gene: TRBV6-2/TRBV6-3
d_gene: .
j_gene: TRBJ2-3
CDR3nt: TGTGCCAGCAGCCGGATTGGCCACAGAGGGGGGGGGGCAGATACGCAGTATTTT
CDR3aa: CASSRIGHRGGGADTQYF

abundance: many
len: 13
v_gene: TRBV29-1
d_gene: .
j_gene: TRBJ1-1
CDR3nt: TGCAGCGTTGAAGAACGACGGTGGCTTACGACTTTCTTT
CDR3aa: CSVEERRWLTTFF

abundance: many
len: 14
v_gene: TRBV4-3
d_gene: .
j_gene: TRBJ2-7
CDR3nt: TGCGCCAGCAGCCAAGCGCCGCAGTCCTACGAGCAGTACTTC
CDR3aa: CASSQAPQSYEQYF

abundance: .
len: 14
v_gene: TRBV6-2/TRBV6-3
d_gene: TRBD2
j_gene: TRBJ2-7
CDR3nt: TGTGCCAGCAGTCGTAGCGGGGGTGGCTACGAGCAGTACTTC
CDR3aa: CASSRSGGGYEQYF

abundance: .
len: 13
v_gene: TRBV2
d_gene: TRBD1
j_gene: TRBJ1-2
CDR3nt: TGTGCCAGAACCCGACAGGGCATCGATGGCTACACCTTC
CDR3aa: CARTRQGIDGYTF

abundance: many
len: 17
v_gene: TRBV5-1
d_gene: TRBD2
j_gene: TRBJ2-7
CDR3nt: TGCGCCAGCAGCTTGGCCACCCTAGCGGGGGCCATCTGGGAGCAGTACTTC
CDR3aa: CASSLATLAGAIWEQYF

abundance: many
len: 14
v_gene: TRBV7-3
d_gene: TRBD1
j_gene: TRBJ2-3
CDR3nt: TGTGCCAGCAGCTGGACAGGGGAGGCAGATACGCAGTATTTT
CDR3aa: CASSWTGEADTQYF

abundance: many
len: 13
v_gene: TRBV29-1
d_gene: .
j_gene: TRBJ1-1
CDR3nt: TGCAGCGTCCGAAAAGGGGAAAACACTGAAGCTTTCTTT
CDR3aa: CSVRKGENTEAFF

abundance: .
len: 13
v_gene: TRBV27
d_gene: .
j_gene: TRBJ2-5
CDR3nt: TGTGCCAGCAGTTTTAGGGGACTCGAGACCCAGTACTTC
CDR3aa: CASSFRGLETQYF

abundance: many
len: 14
v_gene: TRBV15
d_gene: .
j_gene: TRBJ1-1
CDR3nt: TGTGCCACCAGCAGAGATCCCGAGGACACTGAAGCTTTCTTT
CDR3aa: CATSRDPEDTEAFF

abundance: .
len: 13
v_gene: TRBV20-1
d_gene: .
j_gene: TRBJ2-7
CDR3nt: TGCAGTGCTAGAGATCTCTTCCCCCTTGAGCAGTACTTC
CDR3aa: CSARDLFPLEQYF

abundance: many
len: 14
v_gene: TRBV5-1
d_gene: TRBD1
j_gene: TRBJ2-2
CDR3nt: TGCGCCAGCAGCCCTAAACAGGGGCCCGGGGAGCTGTTTTTT
CDR3aa: CASSPKQGPGELFF

abundance: .
len: 14
v_gene: TRBV6-1
d_gene: TRBD1
j_gene: TRBJ1-2
CDR3nt: TGTGCCAGCACCGCGGACAGGGCCGGTTTTGGCTACACCTTC
CDR3aa: CASTADRAGFGYTF

abundance: .
len: 13
v_gene: TRBV4-1
d_gene: .
j_gene: TRBJ2-7
CDR3nt: TGCGCCAGCAGCCGAGAGGATGGGTACGAGCAGTACTTC
CDR3aa: CASSREDGYEQYF

abundance: .
len: 15
v_gene: TRBV18
d_gene: TRBD1
j_gene: TRBJ2-5
CDR3nt: TGTGCCAGCTCACCAACACAGGGGAACCAAGAGACCCAGTACTTC
CDR3aa: CASSPTQGNQETQYF

abundance: .
len: 13
v_gene: TRBV18
d_gene: .
j_gene: TRBJ1-1
CDR3nt: TGTGCCAGCTCACCGGTAGAGGACACTGAAGCTTTCTTT
CDR3aa: CASSPVEDTEAFF

abundance: .
len: 16
v_gene: TRBV9
d_gene: .
j_gene: TRBJ1-1
CDR3nt: TGTGCCAGTACTGAGAGGACAAGTAACATGAACACTGAAGCTTTCTTT
CDR3aa: CASTERTSNMNTEAFF

abundance: once
len: 16
v_gene: TRBV5-5
d_gene: TRBD2
j_gene: TRBJ2-7
CDR3nt: TGTGCCAGCAGCGGTCCTAGCGGGAGGTCTCTCTACGAGCAGTACTTC
CDR3aa: CASSGPSGRSLYEQYF

abundance: many
len: 13
v_gene: TRBV5-1
d_gene: .
j_gene: TRBJ2-2
CDR3nt: TGTGCCAGCAGTTTAAGGAACACCGGGGAGCTGTTTTTT
CDR3aa: CASSLRNTGELFF

abundance: .
len: 16
v_gene: TRBV2
d_gene: TRBD2
j_gene: TRBJ2-5
CDR3nt: TGTGCCAGCAGTGTCAGTCAACTAGCGGGGTTGGAGACCCAGTACTTC
CDR3aa: CASSVSQLAGLETQYF

abundance: .
len: 16
v_gene: TRBV2
d_gene: .
j_gene: TRBJ2-3
CDR3nt: TGTGCCAGCACCGATAAGACGGCCTTGGGCACAGATACGCAGTATTTT
CDR3aa: CASTDKTALGTDTQYF

abundance: many
len: 15
v_gene: TRBV27
d_gene: .
j_gene: TRBJ1-5
CDR3nt: TGTGCCAGCAGTTTTCAGGCGGATAGCAATCAGCCCCAGCATTTT
CDR3aa: CASSFQADSNQPQHF

abundance: many
len: 11
v_gene: TRBV6-1
d_gene: .
j_gene: TRBJ1-1
CDR3nt: TGTGCCAGCAGTGAGGCCACTGAAGCTTTCTTT
CDR3aa: CASSEATEAFF

abundance: .
len: 14
v_gene: TRBV4-1
d_gene: TRBD1
j_gene: TRBJ1-1
CDR3nt: TGCGCCAGCAGCCAGGCAGGGGGTACAATTGAAGCTTTCTTT
CDR3aa: CASSQAGGTIEAFF

abundance: .
len: 15
v_gene: TRBV6-1
d_gene: .
j_gene: TRBJ1-5
CDR3nt: TGTGCCAGCAGGGCACCAGGGGAGGGCAGTCAGCCCCAGCATTTT
CDR3aa: CASRAPGEGSQPQHF

abundance: many
len: 13
v_gene: TRBV6-1
d_gene: TRBD1
j_gene: TRBJ1-2
CDR3nt: TGTGCCAGCAGTGCTTGGGACAGGGATGGCTACACCTTC
CDR3aa: CASSAWDRDGYTF

abundance: few
len: 16
v_gene: TRBV2
d_gene: .
j_gene: TRBJ1-1
CDR3nt: TGTGCCAGCAGTGACCTGGGACTCGGAGGGAACACTGAAGCTTTCTTT
CDR3aa: CASSDLGLGGNTEAFF

abundance: many
len: 16
v_gene: TRBV6-5
d_gene: .
j_gene: TRBJ1-1
CDR3nt: TGTGCCAGCAGTTACCGGGTCACAGCCTCGGGCACTGAAGCTTTCTTT
CDR3aa: CASSYRVTASGTEAFF

abundance: .
len: 12
v_gene: TRBV12-3/TRBV12-4
d_gene: .
j_gene: TRBJ2-5
CDR3nt: TGTGCCAGCAGTTTAGCGGTAGAGACCCAGTACTTC
CDR3aa: CASSLAVETQYF

abundance: many
len: 15
v_gene: TRBV18
d_gene: .
j_gene: TRBJ2-4
CDR3nt: TGTGCCAGCTCACCAAGCTTCGGTCAAACCAGCATTCAGTACTTC
CDR3aa: CASSPSFGQTSIQYF

abundance: many
len: 15
v_gene: TRBV6-1
d_gene: TRBD1
j_gene: TRBJ1-1
CDR3nt: TGTGCCAGCGGCACCTGGGGACAGGGAGTTCCTGAAGCTTTCTTT
CDR3aa: CASGTWGQGVPEAFF

abundance: few
len: 14
v_gene: TRBV2
d_gene: .
j_gene: TRBJ2-2
CDR3nt: TGTGCCAGCAAGGGGCAGGGTGGCACCGGGGAGCTGTTTTTT
CDR3aa: CASKGQGGTGELFF

abundance: .
len: 15
v_gene: TRBV18
d_gene: TRBD1
j_gene: TRBJ1-2
CDR3nt: TGTGCCAGCTCACGCGGACAGGGGAATAACTATGGCTACACCTTC
CDR3aa: CASSRGQGNNYGYTF

abundance: .
len: 15
v_gene: TRBV6-5
d_gene: TRBD1
j_gene: TRBJ2-7
CDR3nt: TGTGCCAGCAGTTACTCGGGGACAGGGCGTCTTAGGTTGTACTTC
CDR3aa: CASSYSGTGRLRLYF